Listed below are T cell receptor beta chains from one sample, sequenced in a study of T cells in Graves' hyperthyroidism and ophthalmopathy. TCRdb independently ran MiXCR on the multiplex PCR reads; one entry per CDR3 protein. The data hold 350,000 or so distinct CDR3 sequences, with roughly 18% observed a single time. The specimen sequenced was blood. The receptors were gathered from a woman aged 45-59 years with Graves' hyperthyroidism. Both conserved end residues are trimmed from each CDR3. Some rows have no size entry. The others give once, few or many, or a class for an expanded clone.

V: TRBV10-3
size: NA
CDR3: AIRGLGSSSPLH

V: TRBV6-1
size: few
CDR3: ASRGGRWGNNEQF

V: TRBV12-3/TRBV12-4
size: few
CDR3: ASRPPSSGRAGELF

V: TRBV2
size: many
CDR3: ASSATGTGGNEQF

V: TRBV28
size: many
CDR3: ASSFFSAPGTQY

V: TRBV2
size: many
CDR3: ASLRTVDNYGYT

V: TRBV3-1
size: few
CDR3: ASTSRGEEGYT

V: TRBV29-1
size: few
CDR3: SVYVPGPYEQY

V: TRBV3-1
size: NA
CDR3: ASSLWEAYEQY

V: TRBV11-2
size: many
CDR3: ASSGNRGNTEAF

V: TRBV15
size: few
CDR3: ATSRDRRVQETQY

V: TRBV6-1
size: many
CDR3: ASSASTGGNQPQH

V: TRBV7-2
size: few
CDR3: ASSLALEGYT

V: TRBV7-9
size: many
CDR3: ASSLGGQSLEQY

V: TRBV2
size: many
CDR3: ASSEWDRGTDTQY

V: TRBV4-1
size: few
CDR3: ASSHVTGGRGSPLH

V: TRBV12-3/TRBV12-4
size: many
CDR3: ASSPRGAGGSGDTQY

V: TRBV7-3
size: NA
CDR3: ASSFGAGDRELF

V: TRBV29-1
size: few
CDR3: SVGGTGFEKLF

V: TRBV7-8
size: NA
CDR3: ASSHLWWGVSSYNEQF

V: TRBV6-1
size: many
CDR3: ASSEAISLAGEYQETQY

V: TRBV7-9
size: NA
CDR3: ASSLVSRVRETQY

V: TRBV20-1
size: NA
CDR3: SASGGNYNEQF

V: TRBV7-9
size: NA
CDR3: ASSSGPYTDTQY

V: TRBV12-3/TRBV12-4
size: few
CDR3: ASSFLGNYGYT

V: TRBV9
size: NA
CDR3: ASSGGGRGEPNYGYT

V: TRBV29-1
size: few
CDR3: SVGTSGGANEQF

V: TRBV7-3
size: few
CDR3: ASSRLAGGLDTQY

V: TRBV3-1
size: few
CDR3: ASSLGTSGRAGTDTQY

V: TRBV20-1
size: many
CDR3: SARDRRGGDEQF

V: TRBV7-2
size: many
CDR3: ASSRTGPQETQY

V: TRBV29-1
size: NA
CDR3: GVGPEGTRFHEQY

V: TRBV2
size: many
CDR3: ASSEWGLKLF

V: TRBV5-1
size: few
CDR3: ASSLNSGSDTQY

V: TRBV20-1
size: many
CDR3: SASSQYTSGKTQY